The TCR beta chain described here comes from a study of blood T cell repertoires in COVID-19. Turning to the study itself: Sites across the United States, Italy and Spain contributed samples from acute and convalescent COVID-19.

The V gene's germline CDR1 is MNHEY and CDR2 SVGAGI. The CDR3 sequence is 14 residues long. Trimming cost V 0 bases and J 2 bases, with 7 bases left between them. In the original workflow: Amplification of reference gene primers was used by the study to estimate nucleated cell counts. Only in-frame clones appear in the TCRdb table, and some are missing; sequencing was by immunoSEQ multiplex PCR. V and J calls and clone size come straight from that table; D and trimming were deduced from the DNA. The table includes roughly 35,000 clones, 85% detected once. The sequence derives from a human donor with acute or convalescent COVID-19. The donor label of this sample is uncertain. Sequencing was performed on peripheral blood. The chain recombines TRBV6-5 with TRBJ1-1; D is unresolved. CDR3 bases: TGTGCCAGCAGTTACTCGGGCACTAACACTGAAGCTTTCTTT. This translates into CASSYSGTNTEAFF.